This T cell receptor beta chain was captured in a study of blood T cell repertoires in COVID-19. V gave up 0 bases and J gave up 3 bases; unmatched junction bases: 2. The germline V gene encodes CDR1 MGHRA and CDR2 YSYEKL. CDR3 length equals 15 residues. This clone occurred a few times. In the source study's methods: Using reference gene primer amplification, nucleated cell counts were estimated. The data were produced by immunoSEQ multiplex PCR, yet TCRdb's version contains in-frame clones alone and is incomplete. The DNA gave D and trimming, while V, J and clone size come from that table. The sample carries roughly 170,000 clones, roughly 90% recorded once.

The chain recombines TRBV4-1 with TRBJ1-2, with 9 bases identical to TRBD1. The clonotype comes from a man in his 70s with active or convalescent COVID-19. Specimen: peripheral blood. In DNA, the CDR3 is TGCGCCAGCAGCCAAGATGGGACAGGGTACTATGGCTACACCTTC. As protein: CASSQDGTGYYGYTF.